This TCR beta chain was obtained from a study of OX40 agonist ivuxolimab in advanced cancers. A word on this clone: No antigen is known for it.

Profiling relied on immunoSEQ multiplex PCR, and the TCRdb table lists in-frame clones only, not all of them. This sample has about 64,000 clones, with 80% to 90% found just once. Findings of the study overall: Antigens targeted by the expanded peripheral T cells were not determined.

CDR3 size: 15 residues. Trimming stripped 1 base from V and 4 bases from J, with 12 bases between. CDR1 is MNHNS and CDR2 is SASEGT in the germline V gene. The chain joins TRBV6-1 to TRBJ2-3; perhaps D is TRBD1 or TRBD2 (6 bases each). The input for sequencing was CD4+ or CD8+ T cells sorted from blood, taken in a trial of the OX40 agonist ivuxolimab. The sequence came from an adult with an advanced solid tumor such as melanoma, head and neck, liver or kidney cancer. In nucleotides, the CDR3 is TGTGCCAGCAGTGAAGTAGTCCGGGGGCCAGATACGCAGTATTTT. Its translation is CASSEVVRGPDTQYF.